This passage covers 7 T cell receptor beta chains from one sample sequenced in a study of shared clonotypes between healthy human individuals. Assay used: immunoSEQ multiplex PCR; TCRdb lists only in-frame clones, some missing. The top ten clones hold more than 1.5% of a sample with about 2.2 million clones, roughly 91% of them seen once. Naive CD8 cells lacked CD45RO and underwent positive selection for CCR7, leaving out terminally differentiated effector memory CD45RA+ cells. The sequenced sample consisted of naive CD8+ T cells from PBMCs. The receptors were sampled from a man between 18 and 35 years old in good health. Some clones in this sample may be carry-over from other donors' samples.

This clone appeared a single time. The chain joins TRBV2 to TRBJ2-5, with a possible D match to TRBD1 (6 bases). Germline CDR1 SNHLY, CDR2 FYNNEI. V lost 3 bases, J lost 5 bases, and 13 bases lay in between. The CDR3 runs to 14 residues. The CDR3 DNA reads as TGTGCCAGCAGTGAGGGCAGGGGTTCGGAGACCCAGTACTTC. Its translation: CASSEGRGSETQYF.

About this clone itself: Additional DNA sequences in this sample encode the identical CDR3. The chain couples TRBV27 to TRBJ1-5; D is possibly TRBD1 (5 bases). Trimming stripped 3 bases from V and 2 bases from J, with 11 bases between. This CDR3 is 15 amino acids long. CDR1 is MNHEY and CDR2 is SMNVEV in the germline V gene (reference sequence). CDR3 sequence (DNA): TGTGCCAGCAGTTTGGCAGGGTTTGGCAATCAGCCCCAGCATTTT. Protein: CASSLAGFGNQPQHF.

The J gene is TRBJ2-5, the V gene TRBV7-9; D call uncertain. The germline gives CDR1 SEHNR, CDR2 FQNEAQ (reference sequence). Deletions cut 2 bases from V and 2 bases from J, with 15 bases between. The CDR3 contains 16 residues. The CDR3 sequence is CASSLLFLAEQETQYF. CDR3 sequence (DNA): TGTGCCAGCAGCTTATTATTTCTGGCAGAGCAAGAGACCCAGTACTTC.

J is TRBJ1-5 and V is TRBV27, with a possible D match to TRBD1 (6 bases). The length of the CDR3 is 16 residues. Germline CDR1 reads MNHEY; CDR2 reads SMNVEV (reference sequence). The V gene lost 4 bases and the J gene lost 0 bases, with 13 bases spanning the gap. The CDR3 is CASSSTGFYSNQPQHF. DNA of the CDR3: TGTGCCAGCAGTTCGACAGGTTTTTATAGCAATCAGCCCCAGCATTTT.

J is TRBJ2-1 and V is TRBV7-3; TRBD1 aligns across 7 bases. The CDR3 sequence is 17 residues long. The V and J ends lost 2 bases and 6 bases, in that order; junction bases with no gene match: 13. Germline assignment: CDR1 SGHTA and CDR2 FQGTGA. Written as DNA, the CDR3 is TGTGCCAGCAGCTTATTAGGGACAGCCCCTACATCCAATGAGCAGTTCTTC. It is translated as CASSLLGTAPTSNEQFF.

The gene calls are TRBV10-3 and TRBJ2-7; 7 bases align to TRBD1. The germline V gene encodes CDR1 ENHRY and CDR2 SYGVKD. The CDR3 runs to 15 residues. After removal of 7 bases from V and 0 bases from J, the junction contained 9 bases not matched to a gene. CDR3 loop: CAITPGDRFSYEQYF. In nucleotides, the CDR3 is TGTGCCATCACCCCTGGGGACAGATTCTCCTACGAGCAGTACTTC.

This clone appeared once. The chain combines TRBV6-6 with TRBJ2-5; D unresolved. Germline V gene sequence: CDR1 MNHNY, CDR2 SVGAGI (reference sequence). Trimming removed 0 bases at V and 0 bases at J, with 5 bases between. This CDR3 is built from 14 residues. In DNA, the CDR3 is TGTGCCAGCAGTTACTCGATCTACCAAGAGACCCAGTACTTC. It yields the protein CASSYSIYQETQYF.